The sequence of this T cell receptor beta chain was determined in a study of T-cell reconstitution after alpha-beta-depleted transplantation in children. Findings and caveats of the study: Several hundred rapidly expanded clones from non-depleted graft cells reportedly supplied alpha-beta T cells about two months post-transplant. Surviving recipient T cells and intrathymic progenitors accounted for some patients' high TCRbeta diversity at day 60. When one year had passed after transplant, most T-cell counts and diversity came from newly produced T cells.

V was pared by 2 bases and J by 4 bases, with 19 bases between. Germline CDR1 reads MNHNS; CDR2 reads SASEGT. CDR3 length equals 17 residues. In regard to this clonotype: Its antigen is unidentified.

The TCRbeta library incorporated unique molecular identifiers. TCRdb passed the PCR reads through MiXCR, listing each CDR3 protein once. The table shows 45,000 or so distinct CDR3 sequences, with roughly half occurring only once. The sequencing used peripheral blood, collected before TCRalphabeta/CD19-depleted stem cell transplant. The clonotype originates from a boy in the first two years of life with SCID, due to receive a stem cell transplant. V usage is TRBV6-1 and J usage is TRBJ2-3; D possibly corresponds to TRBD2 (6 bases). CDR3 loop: CASSEIVGHRGADTQYF. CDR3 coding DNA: TGTGCCAGCAGTGAAATCGTAGGACACCGCGGGGCAGATACGCAGTATTTT.